This is a list of T cell receptor beta chains from one sample in a study of cytomegalovirus exposure and HLA in healthy donors. Profiling relied on immunoSEQ multiplex PCR, and the TCRdb table lists in-frame clones only, not all of them. The table lists 65,000 to 90,000 clones. The sequencing sample was made of PBMCs. The receptors were gathered from a female donor in good health and CMV-seropositive. Both conserved end residues are part of each CDR3. The order of the fields is CDR3 length, V gene, CDR3 protein.

15 | TRBV6-5 | CASSYSGQGTYGYTF
11 | TRBV6-5 | CASSWGGTQYF
15 | TRBV6-6 | CASTWTSGNTGELFF
17 | TRBV7-6 | CASSLSGGRSTGNEQFF
15 | TRBV5-8 | CASSLASGADNEQFF
16 | TRBV5-6 | CASSLGGVGLDYGYTF
14 | TRBV6-5 | CASSRAGGTGEQFF
13 | TRBV10-3 | CAISENGDYGYTF
13 | TRBV7-9 | CASSTGTGPGYTF
16 | TRBV9 | CASSAFSSNLNTEAFF
15 | TRBV27 | CASSLGPSGRNEQYF
12 | TRBV28 | CASNTGFEVGYF
11 | TRBV11-2 | CASSHSNEQFF
17 | TRBV4-3 | CASSQDRAPRGSYEQYF
14 | TRBV5-6 | CASSLGHSGTEAFF
14 | TRBV7-2 | CASSLGGTSALQFF
14 | TRBV28 | CASTLGTGDEKLFF
14 | TRBV9 | CASSVGVAKETQYF
13 | TRBV5-4 | CASSFRGGTEAFF
15 | TRBV5-6 | CASSLGVGGARLPFF
16 | TRBV7-2 | CASSPSGTGGRETQYF
15 | TRBV5-6 | CASSPLGGSTDTQYF
13 | TRBV29-1 | CSVVVQGNGELFF
14 | TRBV6-6 | CASSYIQGAYEQYF
13 | TRBV10-3 | CAISVSNTDTQYF
16 | TRBV6-5 | CASSYSLAGGTDTQYF
15 | TRBV28 | CASIETGSSGNTIYF
13 | TRBV7-2 | CASSGQITDTQYF
12 | TRBV30 | CAWSSGGYGYTF
11 | TRBV12-5 | CASVSADTQYF
13 | TRBV30 | CAWSAGTGNTIYF
14 | TRBV7-8 | CASTDWHGSYEQYF
15 | TRBV6-5 | CASSKTGSGANVLTF
14 | TRBV5-6 | CASSWWGVLYGYTF
12 | TRBV28 | CASRAGGTEAFF
15 | TRBV6-5 | CASSWDSTDYGGYTF
13 | TRBV7-9 | CASSFGLGDTQYF
16 | TRBV5-8 | CASSQFSSVSYNEQFF
15 | TRBV30 | CAWRETGSSTDTQYF
17 | TRBV4-1 | CASSLQDREETNYGYTF